This entry is about one T cell receptor beta chain. This specimen belongs to a study of T cell changes during pregnancy in multiple sclerosis. Using immunoSEQ multiplex PCR, the repertoire was profiled, and TCRdb retains in-frame clones only, with some absent. The repertoire includes tens of thousands of clones, around nine tenths of them detected once, and approximately 3% sits in the top ten. The V end lost 5 bases, the J end lost 4 bases, and 14 bases lay between the germline ends. The CDR3 is 14 amino acids. Per germline, CDR1 MNHEY and CDR2 SVGAGI. The V call is TRBV6-5, the J call TRBJ1-2; no definite D call. This TCR came from a female donor with multiple sclerosis, enrolled in a pregnancy study. The material was CD8+ T cells from peripheral blood mononuclear cells, obtained before pregnancy. The CDR3 bases are TGTGCCAGCAGTCCGTCGGTGGTTAGCTATGGCTACACCTTC. The encoded protein is CASSPSVVSYGYTF.